The present TCR beta chain was sequenced within a study of early T cells in non-severe SARS-CoV-2 infection (dated by TCRdb to the early 2020s). Looking at the study overall: Because TCR sequencing was done on bulk RNA from unsorted whole blood, the alpha and beta chains could not be paired.

Library preparation employed 5' RACE. The sequencer was a NextSeq 500. The TCR library protocol attached unique molecular identifiers to individual cDNA molecules to correct for sequencing error and PCR bias. Both TCR alpha and beta chains were sequenced, and tight co-correlation was observed between alpha and beta sequence abundances in each sample. The original pipeline was this. V gene, J gene and CDR3 annotation of TCR sequences was performed with Decombinator V4. Expanded TCRs were defined as changing significantly between any two time points under a Poisson model with p below 0.0001. TCR abundances were normalised to the total number of TCRs sequenced per sample and expressed as counts per million. MAIT TCRs were defined by TRAV1-2 paired with TRAJ12, TRAJ20 or TRAJ33, and iNKT TCRs by TRAV10 paired with TRAJ18. VDJdb, accessed 1 November 2021, was searched for CMV, EBV and SARS-CoV-2 annotated TCRs, with TCRs annotated for multiple antigens excluded. The public sequencing data were trimmed at Q25 with fastp and processed into clonotypes with MiXCR by TCRdb, which kept only in-frame beta chains. Under each unique CDR3 protein, matching rows form one entry showing the most common genes and DNA. None of the V and J calls come from the authors' own analysis; TCRdb made them. Counted in this sample were around 40,000 distinct CDR3 sequences; approximately 5.9% of them appeared once. Around 4.8% of the sample is in the top ten clones.

This clonotype was seen repeatedly, ten times or more. No antigen is known for it. Base qualities are not at hand, and no much larger clone is one base apart. What the study reported, not specific to this receptor: VDJdb matching was skewed toward anti-spike CD8 responses and likely underestimated virus-specific expansions by missing private and CD4 specificities.

Relative to germline, V is missing 5 bases and J is missing 2 bases, with 8 bases of the junction outside any gene match. The CDR3 measures 15 amino acids from cysteine to phenylalanine. The DNA shown is the 45-base CDR3, in frame from base 1. Via the germline V gene (reference sequence), CDR1 is DFQATT and CDR2 SNEGSKA. The study was a case-control design nested within a healthcare worker cohort in London, UK, with weekly nasopharyngeal swab PCR tests and blood sampling. Healthcare workers were enrolled in the week of the UK lockdown, from 23 to 31 March 2020, and were followed every week for up to roughly 15 weeks.

Sequenced material: whole blood. The clonotype comes from an adult who was a healthcare worker with PCR-confirmed SARS-CoV-2 infection or an uninfected control (not recorded which). Here the chain combines TRBV20-1 and TRBJ2-3; 9 central bases correspond to TRBD1. CDR3 sequence: CSAPQDRGDTDTQYF. The DNA is TGCAGTGCTCCTCAGGACAGGGGAGACACAGATACGCAGTATTTT.